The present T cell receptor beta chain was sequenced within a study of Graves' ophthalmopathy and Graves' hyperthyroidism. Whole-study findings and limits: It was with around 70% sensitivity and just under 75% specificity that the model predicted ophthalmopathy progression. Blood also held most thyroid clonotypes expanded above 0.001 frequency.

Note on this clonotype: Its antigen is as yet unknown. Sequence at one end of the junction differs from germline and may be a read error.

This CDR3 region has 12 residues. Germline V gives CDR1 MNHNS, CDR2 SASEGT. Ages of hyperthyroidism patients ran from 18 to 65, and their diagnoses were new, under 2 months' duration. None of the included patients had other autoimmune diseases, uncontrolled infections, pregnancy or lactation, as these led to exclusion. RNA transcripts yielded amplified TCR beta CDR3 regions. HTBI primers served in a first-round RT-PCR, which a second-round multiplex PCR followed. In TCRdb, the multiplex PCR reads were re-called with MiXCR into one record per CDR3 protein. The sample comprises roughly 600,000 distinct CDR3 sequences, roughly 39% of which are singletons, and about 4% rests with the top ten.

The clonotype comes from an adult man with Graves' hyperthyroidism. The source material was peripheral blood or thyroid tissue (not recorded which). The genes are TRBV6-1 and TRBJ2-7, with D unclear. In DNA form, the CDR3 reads TGTGCCGGCAGTCCCGAGTCCTACGAGCAGTACTTC. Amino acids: CAGSPESYEQYF.